This is a list of T cell receptor beta chains from one sample in a study of T cell responses to AZD1222 COVID-19 vaccine. Only in-frame clones appear in the TCRdb table, and some are missing; sequencing was by immunoSEQ multiplex PCR. The sample carries approximately 140,000 clones, 90% recorded once. The material was peripheral blood, obtained 28 days after the second AZD1222 dose. Receptor source: an adult who received the AZD1222 COVID-19 vaccine. Each CDR3 is given with its conserved first and last residue. D genes are given only for firm matches. Rows give clone size only sometimes, using once, few, many, or a class for an expanded clone.

v_gene	d_gene	j_gene	abundance	CDR3nt	CDR3aa
TRBV6-5	TRBD2	TRBJ2-5	NA	TGTGCCAGCAGTAGGGGACTAGCGGAAGGAGAGACCCAGTACTTC	CASSRGLAEGETQYF
TRBV10-1	NA	TRBJ1-2	NA	TGCGCCAGCAGTGAAGACGTCAACTATGGCTACACCTTC	CASSEDVNYGYTF
TRBV14	NA	TRBJ2-3	NA	TGTGCCAGCAGCCAGGCCGCCTGGGCGCAGTATTTT	CASSQAAWAQYF
TRBV11-2	TRBD2	TRBJ2-5	NA	TGTGCCAGCAGCTTGGGACTAGCGGGAGAGAAGACCCAGTACTTC	CASSLGLAGEKTQYF
TRBV5-1	TRBD1	TRBJ2-7	NA	TGCGCCAGCGCCGGACAGGGGGAATTTGGGGAGCAGTACTTC	CASAGQGEFGEQYF
TRBV25-1	NA	TRBJ1-6	NA	TGTGCCAGCTCCCCCCAGAATTATAATTCACCCCTCCACTTT	CASSPQNYNSPLHF
TRBV4-2	TRBD1	TRBJ1-4	NA	TGTGCCAGCAGCCAACAAAGGGACAGGGGAGAAAAACTGTTTTTT	CASSQQRDRGEKLFF
TRBV10-3	NA	TRBJ1-5	NA	TGTGCCATCAGTGAGGGGTTTCCCCTGGCCACCAATCAGCCCCAGCATTTT	CAISEGFPLATNQPQHF
TRBV10-3	NA	TRBJ1-1	NA	TGTGCCATCAGTGCCGCCAGGGACGACACTGAAGCTTTCTTT	CAISAARDDTEAFF
TRBV5-1	TRBD2	TRBJ2-4	NA	TGCGCCAGCAGGGGACTAGCAGAAAACATTCAGTACTTC	CASRGLAENIQYF
TRBV27	NA	TRBJ1-2	NA	TGTGCCAGCACTCCTGGCCCTCTCTATGGCTACACCTTC	CASTPGPLYGYTF
TRBV27	NA	TRBJ1-1	NA	TGTGCCAGCAGTGCAGGGGTTATGAACACTGAAGCTTTCTTT	CASSAGVMNTEAFF
TRBV6-5	NA	TRBJ1-2	NA	TGTGCCAGCAATTTTGGGGACAATAATAACTATGGCTACACCTTC	CASNFGDNNNYGYTF
TRBV5-1	NA	TRBJ2-5	NA	TGCGCCAGCAAGGTGGCAGGCTCGTACCAAGAGACCCAGTACTTC	CASKVAGSYQETQYF
TRBV2	NA	TRBJ2-7	NA	TGTGCCAGCAGTGGCACTTACTACGAGCAGTACTTC	CASSGTYYEQYF
TRBV19	TRBD2	TRBJ2-5	NA	TGTGCCAGTAGTATTGAACTAGCGGGAGGAGAGACCCAGTACTTC	CASSIELAGGETQYF
TRBV30	NA	TRBJ2-7	NA	TGTGCCTGGAGTAGCGGTGGGGCCCTATACGAGCAGTACTTC	CAWSSGGALYEQYF
TRBV19	NA	TRBJ1-2	NA	TGTGCCAGTAGTAGGAACGGACGGTATGGCTACACCTTC	CASSRNGRYGYTF
TRBV7-8	TRBD2	TRBJ2-2	NA	TGTGCCAGCAGTCCATTAGCGGGAGGTACCGGGGAGCTGTTTTTT	CASSPLAGGTGELFF
TRBV19	TRBD1	TRBJ2-7	once	TGTGCCAGTAGCGCGGACAGGGCAACCTACGAGCAGTACTTC	CASSADRATYEQYF
TRBV19	TRBD1	TRBJ1-1	NA	TGTGCCAGTAGACCGGGACAGGCAATTGAAGCTTTCTTT	CASRPGQAIEAFF
TRBV29-1	NA	TRBJ1-4	NA	TGCAGCGTTGGACAGAATGAAAAACTGTTTTTT	CSVGQNEKLFF